These 17 T cell receptor beta chains share one sample of origin, sequenced in a study of cytomegalovirus exposure and HLA in healthy donors. 13 Jbeta primers and 60 Vbeta primers were used for the PCR. Sequencing used immunoSEQ multiplex PCR; TCRdb keeps in-frame clones, though not all of them. The repertoire consists of approximately 90,000 clones, with around 77% occurring once and the leading ten covering around 3%. The sample consisted of PBMCs. These receptors originate from a man aged 40-50 years in good health and CMV-seronegative.

This clone has only one observation. The rearrangement uses TRBV28 and TRBJ2-2; TRBD2 agrees at 13 bases. V dropped 3 bases and J dropped 7; count of bases not matched to a gene: 5. Germline CDR1 and CDR2: MDHEN and SYDVKM. The CDR3 extends over 16 amino acids. The CDR3 DNA reads TGTGCCAGCAGTTTGGGACTAGCGGGAAGTGGCGGGGAGCTGTTTTTT. Residues: CASSLGLAGSGGELFF.

This sequence joins TRBV27 and TRBJ2-5, with D perhaps matching TRBD2 (6 bases). Germline V gene data show CDR1 as MNHEY and CDR2 as SMNVEV (reference sequence). This CDR3 has 13 residues. Deletions cut 3 bases from V and 4 bases from J, with 9 bases between. The CDR3 DNA sequence: TGTGCCAGCAGTTTTGTGGGAGGAGAGACCCAGTACTTC. It is translated as CASSFVGGETQYF.

The table lists this clone with a count of one. V is TRBV6-1 and J is TRBJ1-1; TRBD1 matches 8 bases. Trimming took 3 bases from V and 2 from J; bases not matched to a gene: 5. The CDR3 is 15 residues long. The germline CDR1 and CDR2 sequences are MNHNS and SASEGT. The CDR3: CASSERTGLNTEAFF. The CDR3, as DNA: TGTGCCAGCAGTGAGAGGACAGGGTTAAACACTGAAGCTTTCTTT.

This chain uses TRBV19 with TRBJ1-5, with D tentatively TRBD1 (5 bases). V dropped 3 bases and J dropped 4 bases, with 13 bases sitting between them. This CDR3 is built from 15 residues. Per the germline V gene, CDR1 is LNHDA and CDR2 is SQIVND (reference sequence). In nucleotides, the CDR3 is TGTGCCAGTAGTATGAGCAGGGAGGGTAATCAGCCCCAGCATTTT. Its translation is CASSMSREGNQPQHF.

V is TRBV7-9 and J is TRBJ1-1; maybe TRBD1 (6 bases). There are 13 residues in the CDR3. The V end lost 0 bases, the J end lost 7 bases, and 9 bases lay between the germline ends. The V gene's germline CDR1 is SEHNR and CDR2 FQNEAQ (reference sequence). CDR3: CASSLALGGEAFF. CDR3 DNA: TGTGCCAGCAGCTTAGCGCTAGGGGGTGAAGCTTTCTTT.

V gene TRBV7-3 combines with J gene TRBJ2-3; TRBD1 agrees at 9 bases. Per germline, CDR1 SGHTA and CDR2 FQGTGA. The CDR3 runs to 15 residues. Unmatched junction bases numbered 4, after V lost 5 bases and J lost 1 base. The chain's CDR3 is CASSAGDRGTDTQYF. The DNA of the CDR3 is TGTGCCAGCAGCGCCGGGGACAGGGGCACAGATACGCAGTATTTT.

The rearrangement links TRBV5-1 to TRBJ2-5, with TRBD2 identical over 16 bases. The DNA end lines up better with TRBJ2-7; the J call may be wrong. This CDR3 comprises 18 residues. Per germline, CDR1 SGHRS and CDR2 YFSETQ. CDR3 bases: TGCGCCAGCGGGTCGGGGACTAGCGGGAGGGATAGCTCCTACGAGCAGTACTTC. Protein sequence: CASGSGTSGRDSSYEQYF.

The DNA of the CDR3 is TGTGCCACCAGCAGAGGAAAGCGGGGGCTAGGGGAGCAGTTCTTC. It codes for CATSRGKRGLGEQFF. V and J are TRBV15 and TRBJ2-1; 8 nucleotides match TRBD2. Germline V gives CDR1 LNHNV, CDR2 YYDKDF (reference sequence). CDR3 length: 15 residues. With 1 base clipped from V and 10 bases from J, the junction kept 9 bases outside the gene matches.

The chain joins TRBV2 to TRBJ1-2; no clear D gene. The ends were cut back, 7 bases at V and 3 bases at J, with 9 bases in the middle. CDR1 SNHLY and CDR2 FYNNEI come from the germline V gene. The CDR3 is 12 residues long. The CDR3 here is CASKEVHYGYTF. The CDR3 DNA follows: TGTGCCAGCAAAGAGGTTCACTATGGCTACACCTTC.

V and J are TRBV5-4 and TRBJ1-2, with 8 bases aligning to TRBD1. With V trimmed by 2 bases and J by 1 base, 7 bases remained unmatched. CDR1 SGHNT and CDR2 YYREEE come from the germline V gene (reference sequence). This CDR3 comprises 16 residues. The CDR3 reads CASSFRQGNNNYGYTF. CDR3 bases: TGTGCCAGCAGCTTCCGACAGGGGAACAATAACTATGGCTACACCTTC.

The chain joins TRBV30 to TRBJ1-1; 9 nucleotides match TRBD1. V lost 2 bases and J lost 11; bases outside the gene matches: 9. Per the germline V gene, CDR1 is GTSNPN and CDR2 is SVGIG (reference sequence). This CDR3 is built from 13 residues. CDR3 DNA sequence: TGTGCCTGGAGTACCGGGACAGGGTTAACGGCTTTCTTT. It codes for CAWSTGTGLTAFF.

This clone has only one observation. The rearrangement uses TRBV5-6 and TRBJ2-3, with D possibly matching TRBD2 (6 bases). The CDR3 consists of 15 residues. Per the germline V gene, CDR1 is SGHDT and CDR2 is YYEEEE. Trimming left V 0 bases short and J 1 base short, with 9 bases between. The CDR3 loop reads CASSLGEARTDTQYF. DNA of the CDR3: TGTGCCAGCAGCTTGGGGGAGGCCCGCACAGATACGCAGTATTTT.

This CDR3 reads CASSNRGTLNYGYTF. CDR3 nucleotide sequence: TGTGCCAGCAGTAACAGGGGGACCCTAAACTATGGCTACACCTTC. The chain couples TRBV6-6 to TRBJ1-2, with 8 bases identical to TRBD1. The CDR3 has 15 residues. CDR1 and CDR2 (germline): MNHNY, SVGAGI (reference sequence). V was pared by 5 bases and J by 2 bases, with 7 bases of the junction left unmatched.

This clone was picked up a small number of times. The chain carries TRBV7-6 and TRBJ2-2; 7 bases line up with TRBD2. Germline V gene data show CDR1 as SGHVS and CDR2 as FNYEAQ. V trimming: 7 bases; J trimming: 1 base; junction bases outside the gene matches: 6. The CDR3 extends over 15 amino acids. The CDR3 region is CASTPRGGNTGELFF. The DNA for the CDR3 is TGTGCCAGCACCCCGCGCGGGGGGAACACCGGGGAGCTGTTTTTT.

The chain joins TRBV21-1 to TRBJ2-7; no check of the table's D call, TRBD2, against the DNA was made. TRBV21-1 is reported as a pseudogene. This CDR3 comprises 14 residues. This chain's CDR3 is CANIMAAQSHEQYF. In nucleotides, the CDR3 is TGTGCCAACATAATGGCGGCCCAATCCCACGAGCAGTACTTC.

This clone was recorded once. The V call is TRBV6-6, the J call TRBJ2-5; TRBD1 matches at 8 bases. The closer fit of TRBJ2-7 to the DNA end suggests the J call may be wrong. In germline, CDR1 is MNHNY, CDR2 SVGAGI (reference sequence). This CDR3 has 15 residues. The CDR3 nucleotides are TGTGCCAGCAGCGCCGGAACAGGGGGTCCCTACGAGCAGTACTTC. It codes for CASSAGTGGPYEQYF.

This clone was picked up one time. This sequence joins TRBV28 and TRBJ2-1; 10 bases align to TRBD2. Trimming removed 6 bases from V and 7 bases from J; junction bases left unmatched: 3. Germline lookup yields CDR1 MDHEN and CDR2 SYDVKM. This CDR3 has 13 amino acids. CDR3 in amino acids: CASRAGGLNEQFF. The CDR3 DNA sequence: TGTGCCAGCAGAGCGGGGGGGCTGAATGAGCAGTTCTTC.